The sequence of this TCR beta chain was determined in a study of vaccination effects on CD4 cells after COVID-19. Sequenced by immunoSEQ multiplex PCR; TCRdb stores in-frame clones only, minus some. The repertoire holds around 46,000 clones, with about 75% as singletons. Study observations and caveats: No early post-infection timepoints were available in the study, which also included few convalescent patients. Late post-vaccination, clones induced by infection and those induced by vaccine underwent marked clonal contraction.

Germline lookup yields CDR1 SGHAT and CDR2 FQNNGV. With 1 base clipped from V and 9 bases from J, the junction kept 11 bases outside the gene matches. The CDR3 spans 15 residues. Before sequencing took place, the ViraFEST assay used viral peptide pools to expand antigen-specific CD4+ T cells. Subsequent to a culture period of around eleven days, CD4+ T cells were isolated. This individual tested PCR-positive for SARS-CoV-2 infection between March and December 2020. Supplemented with around 9.3 IU/ml IL-2 and 9.5 to 10 ug/ml peptides, two million PBMC per well were kept in culture. Turning to this clone: Its antigen remains unknown.

The rearrangement uses TRBV11-2 and TRBJ2-5, with 7 bases that match TRBD2. This clonotype originated in a human donor who had a prior SARS-CoV-2 infection. This sample comprised CD4+ T cells from PBMCs cultured with a peptide pool, obtained before COVID-19 vaccination. CDR3 in amino acids: CASSLVGRGSPAQYF. The CDR3 DNA is TGTGCCAGCAGCTTAGTCGGGCGGGGGTCTCCGGCCCAGTACTTC.